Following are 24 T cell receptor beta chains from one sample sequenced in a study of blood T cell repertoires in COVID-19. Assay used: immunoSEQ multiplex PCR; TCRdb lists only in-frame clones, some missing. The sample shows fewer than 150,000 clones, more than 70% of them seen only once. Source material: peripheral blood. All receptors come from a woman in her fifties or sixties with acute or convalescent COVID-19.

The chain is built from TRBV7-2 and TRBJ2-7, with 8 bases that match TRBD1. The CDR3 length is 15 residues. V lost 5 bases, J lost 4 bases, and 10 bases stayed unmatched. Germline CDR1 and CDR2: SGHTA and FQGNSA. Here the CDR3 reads CASSREQGVGYEQYF. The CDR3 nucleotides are TGTGCCAGCAGCCGGGAACAGGGGGTAGGGTACGAGCAGTACTTC.

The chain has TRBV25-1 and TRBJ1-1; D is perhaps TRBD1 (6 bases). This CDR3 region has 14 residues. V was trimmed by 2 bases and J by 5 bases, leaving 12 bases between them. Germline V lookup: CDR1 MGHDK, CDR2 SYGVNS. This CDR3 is CASSEMNRGTEAFF. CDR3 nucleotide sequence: TGTGCCAGCAGTGAAATGAATAGGGGGACTGAAGCTTTCTTT. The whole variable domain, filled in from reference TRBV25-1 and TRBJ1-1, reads EADIYQTPRYLVIGTGKKITLECSQTMGHDKMYWYQQDPGMELHLIHYSYGVNSTEKGDLSSESTVSRIRTEHFPLTLESARPSHTSQYLCASSEMNRGTEAFFGQGTRLTVV.

The CDR3 loop is CASSIQGYGYTF. In DNA, the CDR3 is TGTGCCAGTAGTATACAGGGGTATGGCTACACCTTC. The genes are TRBV19 and TRBJ1-2; maybe TRBD1 (6 bases). Deletions cut 2 bases from V and 5 bases from J, with 6 bases between. Germline lookup yields CDR1 LNHDA and CDR2 SQIVND (reference sequence). This CDR3 region has 12 residues.

The CDR3: CASSLSPPGTGELFF. The CDR3 DNA sequence: TGTGCCAGCAGTCTTAGCCCTCCGGGCACCGGGGAGCTGTTTTTT. J is TRBJ2-2 and V is TRBV2; D call uncertain. Germline CDR1 SNHLY, CDR2 FYNNEI. The CDR3 spans 15 residues. V gave up 5 bases and J gave up 4 bases, with 14 bases separating them.

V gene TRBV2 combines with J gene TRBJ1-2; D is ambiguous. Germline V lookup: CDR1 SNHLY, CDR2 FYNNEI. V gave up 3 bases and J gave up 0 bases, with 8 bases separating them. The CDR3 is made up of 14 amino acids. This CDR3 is CASSDSPPNYGYTF. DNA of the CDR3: TGTGCCAGCAGTGATAGTCCTCCTAACTATGGCTACACCTTC. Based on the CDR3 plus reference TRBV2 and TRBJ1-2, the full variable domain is EPEVTQTPSHQVTQMGQEVILRCVPISNHLYFYWYRQILGQKVEFLVSFYNNEISEKSEIFDDQFSVERPDGSNFTLKIRSTKLEDSAMYFCASSDSPPNYGYTFGSGTRLTVV.

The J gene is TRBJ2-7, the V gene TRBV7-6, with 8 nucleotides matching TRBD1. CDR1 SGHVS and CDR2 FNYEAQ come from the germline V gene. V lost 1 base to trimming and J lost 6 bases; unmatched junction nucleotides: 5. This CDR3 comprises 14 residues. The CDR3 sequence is CASSLVWTGIEQYV. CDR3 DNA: TGTGCCAGCAGCTTAGTTTGGACAGGGATCGAGCAGTACGTC.

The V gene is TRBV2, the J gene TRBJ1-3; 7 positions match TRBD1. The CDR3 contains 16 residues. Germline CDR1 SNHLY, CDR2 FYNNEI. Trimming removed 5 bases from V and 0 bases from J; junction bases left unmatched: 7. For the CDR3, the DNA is TGTGCCAGCAGTATGGGACAGATAATCTCTGGAAACACCATATATTTT. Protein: CASSMGQIISGNTIYF.

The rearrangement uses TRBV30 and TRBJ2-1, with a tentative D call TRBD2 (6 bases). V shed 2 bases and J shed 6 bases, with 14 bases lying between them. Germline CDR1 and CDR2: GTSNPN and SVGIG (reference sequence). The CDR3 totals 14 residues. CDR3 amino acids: CAWSHRGRINEQFF. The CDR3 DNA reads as TGTGCCTGGAGTCATCGGGGGAGAATCAATGAGCAGTTCTTC.

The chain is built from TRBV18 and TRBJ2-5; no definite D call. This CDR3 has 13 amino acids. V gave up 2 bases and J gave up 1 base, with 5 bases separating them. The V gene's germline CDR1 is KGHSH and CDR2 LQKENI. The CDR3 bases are TGTGCCAGCTCACCAGGAGTCCAAGAGACCCAGTACTTC. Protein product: CASSPGVQETQYF. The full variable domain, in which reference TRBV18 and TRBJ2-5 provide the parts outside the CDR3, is NAGVMQNPRHLVRRRGQEARLRCSPMKGHSHVYWYRQLPEEGLKFMVYLQKENIIDESGMPKERFSAEFPKEGPSILRIQQVVRGDSAAYFCASSPGVQETQYFGPGTRLLVL.

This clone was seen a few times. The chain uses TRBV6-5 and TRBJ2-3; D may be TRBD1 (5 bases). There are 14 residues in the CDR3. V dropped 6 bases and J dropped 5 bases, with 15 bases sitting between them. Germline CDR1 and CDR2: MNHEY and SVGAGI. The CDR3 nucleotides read TGTGCCAGCAGCCTGAGCGTGCAGGGAGATACGCAGTATTTT. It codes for CASSLSVQGDTQYF.

In DNA form, the CDR3 reads TGTGCCAGCACCAGCAGGGTCCAAGAGACCCAGTACTTC. Protein: CASTSRVQETQYF. The chain uses TRBV28 and TRBJ2-5; D is perhaps TRBD1 (5 bases). Germline V gives CDR1 MDHEN, CDR2 SYDVKM. CDR3 length: 13 residues. V lost 7 bases and J 1 base, leaving 10 bases between the germline ends.

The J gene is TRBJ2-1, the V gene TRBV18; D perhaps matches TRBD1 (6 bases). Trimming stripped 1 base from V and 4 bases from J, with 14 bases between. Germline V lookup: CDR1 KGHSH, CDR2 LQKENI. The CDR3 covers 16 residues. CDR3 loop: CASSPQLWDTYNEQFF. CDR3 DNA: TGTGCCAGCTCACCACAATTGTGGGACACATACAATGAGCAGTTCTTC.

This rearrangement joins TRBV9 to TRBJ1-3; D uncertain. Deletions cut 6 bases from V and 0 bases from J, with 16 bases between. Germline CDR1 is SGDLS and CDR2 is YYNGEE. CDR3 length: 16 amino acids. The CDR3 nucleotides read TGTGCCAGCACCTTGACTGAGGCCCTCTCTGGAAACACCATATATTTT. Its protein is CASTLTEALSGNTIYF. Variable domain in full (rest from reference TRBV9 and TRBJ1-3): DSGVTQTPKHLITATGQRVTLRCSPRSGDLSVYWYQQSLDQGLQFLIQYYNGEERAKGNILERFSAQQFPDLHSELNLSSLELGDSALYFCASTLTEALSGNTIYFGEGSWLTVV.

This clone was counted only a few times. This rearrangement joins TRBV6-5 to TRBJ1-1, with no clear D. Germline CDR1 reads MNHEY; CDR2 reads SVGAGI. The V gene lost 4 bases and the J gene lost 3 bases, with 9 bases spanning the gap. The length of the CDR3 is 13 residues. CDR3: CASSSGGYTEAFF. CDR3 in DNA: TGTGCCAGCAGTTCAGGCGGGTACACTGAAGCTTTCTTT.

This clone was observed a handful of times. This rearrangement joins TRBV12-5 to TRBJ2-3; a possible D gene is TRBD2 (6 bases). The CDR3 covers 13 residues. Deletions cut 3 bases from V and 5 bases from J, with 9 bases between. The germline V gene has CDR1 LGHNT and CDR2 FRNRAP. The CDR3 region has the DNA TGTGCTAGTGGTTTCGGGGGTATAGATACGCAGTATTTT. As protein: CASGFGGIDTQYF. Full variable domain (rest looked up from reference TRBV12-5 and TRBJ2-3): DARVTQTPRHKVTEMGQEVTMRCQPILGHNTVFWYRQTMMQGLELLAYFRNRAPLDDSGMPKDRFSAEMPDATLATLKIQPSEPRDSAVYFCASGFGGIDTQYFGPGTRLTVL.

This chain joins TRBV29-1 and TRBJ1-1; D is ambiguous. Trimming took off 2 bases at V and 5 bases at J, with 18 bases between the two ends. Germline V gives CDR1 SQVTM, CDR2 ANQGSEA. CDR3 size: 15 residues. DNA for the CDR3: TGCAGCGTTGAATTCCTCTTTCAGGAAAAGACTGAAGCTTTCTTT. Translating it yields CSVEFLFQEKTEAFF.

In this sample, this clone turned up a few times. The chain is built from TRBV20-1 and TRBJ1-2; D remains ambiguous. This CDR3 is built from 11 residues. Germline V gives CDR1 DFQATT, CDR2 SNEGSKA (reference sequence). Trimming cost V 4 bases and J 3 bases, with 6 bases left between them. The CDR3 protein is CSAISDYGYTF. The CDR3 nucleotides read TGCAGTGCTATTTCGGACTATGGCTACACCTTC.

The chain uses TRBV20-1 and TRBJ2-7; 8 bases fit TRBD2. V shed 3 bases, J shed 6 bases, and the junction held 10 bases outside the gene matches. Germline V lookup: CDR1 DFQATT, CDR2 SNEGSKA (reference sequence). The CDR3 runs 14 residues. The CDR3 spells CSASPPGTRPEQYF. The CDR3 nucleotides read TGCAGTGCTAGTCCCCCCGGGACTAGACCCGAGCAGTACTTC.

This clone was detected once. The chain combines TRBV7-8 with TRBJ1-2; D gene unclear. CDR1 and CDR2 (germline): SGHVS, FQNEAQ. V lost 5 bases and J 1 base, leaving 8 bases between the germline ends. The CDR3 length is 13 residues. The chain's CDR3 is CASSPAYNYGYTF. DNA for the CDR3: TGTGCCAGCAGCCCCGCCTATAACTATGGCTACACCTTC.

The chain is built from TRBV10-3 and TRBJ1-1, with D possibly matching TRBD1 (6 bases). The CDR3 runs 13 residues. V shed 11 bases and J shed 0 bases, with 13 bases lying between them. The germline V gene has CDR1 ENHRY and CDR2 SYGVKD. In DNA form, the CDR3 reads TGTGCCTCCAGAGGGGACATGAACACTGAAGCTTTCTTT. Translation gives CASRGDMNTEAFF.

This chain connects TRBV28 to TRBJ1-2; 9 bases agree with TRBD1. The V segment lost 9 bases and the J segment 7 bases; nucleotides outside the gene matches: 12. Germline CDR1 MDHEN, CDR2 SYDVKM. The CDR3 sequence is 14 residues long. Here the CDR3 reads CASIQGAGRGGYTF. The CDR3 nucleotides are TGTGCCAGTATACAGGGGGCTGGGAGGGGTGGCTACACCTTC.

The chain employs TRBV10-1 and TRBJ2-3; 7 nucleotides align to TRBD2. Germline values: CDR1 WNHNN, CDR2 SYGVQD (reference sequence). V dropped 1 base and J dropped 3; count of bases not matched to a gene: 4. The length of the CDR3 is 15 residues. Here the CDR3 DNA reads TGCGCCAGCAGTGAGTGGCGGGAGCGTACAGATACGCAGTATTTT. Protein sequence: CASSEWRERTDTQYF.

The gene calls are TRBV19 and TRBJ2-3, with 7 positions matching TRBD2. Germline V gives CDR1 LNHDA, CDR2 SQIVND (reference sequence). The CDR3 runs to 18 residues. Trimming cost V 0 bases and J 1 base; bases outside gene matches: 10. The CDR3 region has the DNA TGTGCCAGTAGTATAGATTCTAGCGGCCGGGTACGCACAGATACGCAGTATTTT. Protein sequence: CASSIDSSGRVRTDTQYF.

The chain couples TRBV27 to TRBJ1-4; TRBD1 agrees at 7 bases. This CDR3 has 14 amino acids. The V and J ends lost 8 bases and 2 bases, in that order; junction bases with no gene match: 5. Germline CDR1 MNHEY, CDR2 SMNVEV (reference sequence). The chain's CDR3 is CASRKTGTNEKLFF. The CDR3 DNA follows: TGTGCCAGCCGGAAGACAGGGACTAATGAAAAACTGTTTTTT.